The TCR beta chain described here comes from a study of OX40 agonist ivuxolimab in advanced cancers. In the study overall: A diagnosis of hepatocellular carcinoma, melanoma, renal cell or head and neck cancer was present in dose-escalation patients.

This CDR3 has 16 amino acids. V lost 3 bases and J 1 base, leaving 13 bases between the germline ends. Germline-derived CDR1 and CDR2 are LNHDA and SQIVND (reference sequence). Overall study findings and caveats: On average, CD8+ T cells had more expanded clones than CD4+.

As for this clone: The antigen is unknown.

The data were produced by immunoSEQ multiplex PCR, yet TCRdb's version contains in-frame clones alone and is incomplete. Here the sample spans 55,000 to 75,000 clones, 80% being singletons. This receptor was obtained from an adult with an advanced solid tumor such as melanoma, head and neck, liver or kidney cancer. This chain uses TRBV19 with TRBJ2-4; a possible D gene is TRBD2 (5 bases). This specimen was CD4+ or CD8+ T cells sorted from blood, taken in a trial of the OX40 agonist ivuxolimab. CDR3 DNA: TGTGCCAGTAGTATGGCATTCGGGGATGCCAAAAACATTCAGTACTTC. Amino acids: CASSMAFGDAKNIQYF.